A selection of T cell receptor beta chains follows, all from one sample in a study of T cell responses to AZD1222 COVID-19 vaccine. Repertoires were generated with immunoSEQ multiplex PCR, while TCRdb's copy carries only in-frame clones and drops some. The table shows 150,000 to 200,000 clones, with about 91% occurring only once. Sequencing was performed on peripheral blood, taken on day 0 of AZD1222 vaccination. These TCRs come from an adult in good health. Each CDR3 is given with its conserved first and last residue. Fields, in order: D gene, J gene, V gene, clone size, CDR3 protein, CDR3 DNA. D genes are given only for firm matches. The size entry is marked missing in some rows and otherwise reads once, few, many or a size class.

>TRBD1|TRBJ2-2|TRBV19|NA
CASTPGTGYPGELFF
TGTGCCAGTACCCCCGGGACAGGGTATCCCGGGGAGCTGTTTTTT
>TRBD1|TRBJ1-1|TRBV6-5|NA
CASSTRTGLTEAFF
TGTGCCAGCAGCACACGGACAGGACTCACTGAAGCTTTCTTT
>NA|TRBJ2-7|TRBV12-3/TRBV12-4|NA
CASSFLAEYEQYF
TGTGCCAGCAGTTTTTTAGCTGAATACGAGCAGTACTTC
>NA|TRBJ1-4|TRBV4-3|NA
CASSPQLMTELFF
TGCGCCAGCAGCCCTCAGCTGATGACGGAACTGTTTTTT
>NA|TRBJ1-1|TRBV5-1|once
CASSFWSQRRTEAFF
TGCGCCAGCAGCTTCTGGTCTCAAAGGCGCACTGAAGCTTTCTTT
>TRBD1|TRBJ2-7|TRBV11-2|NA
CASSHGQGRKQYF
TGTGCCAGCAGCCACGGACAGGGGAGGAAGCAGTACTTC
>TRBD1|TRBJ1-1|TRBV7-3|once
CASSLRGGQQGSNTEAFF
TGTGCCAGCAGCTTACGGGGAGGCCAACAGGGGTCAAACACTGAAGCTTTCTTT
>TRBD2|TRBJ2-3|TRBV6-4|NA
CASSASGGATDTQYF
TGTGCCAGCAGTGCTAGCGGGGGGGCCACAGATACGCAGTATTTT
>TRBD1|TRBJ1-6|TRBV15|NA
CATSRTRDRVINSPLHF
TGTGCCACCAGCAGAACCAGGGACAGGGTCATTAATTCACCCCTCCACTTT
>NA|TRBJ2-2|TRBV5-4|NA
CASKNPGTGELFF
TGTGCCAGCAAAAATCCCGGCACCGGGGAGCTGTTTTTT
>TRBD1|TRBJ2-2|TRBV6-4|few
CASSDSGTGNTGELFF
TGTGCCAGCAGTGACTCGGGGACAGGGAACACCGGGGAGCTGTTTTTT
>TRBD2|TRBJ2-3|TRBV3-1/TRBV3-2|NA
CASSRGLAGVPGTDTQYF
TGTGCCAGCAGCCGAGGACTAGCGGGGGTCCCTGGCACAGATACGCAGTATTTT
>NA|TRBJ2-1|TRBV2|NA
CASRGSTYNEQFF
TGTGCCAGCAGGGGTAGCACCTACAATGAGCAGTTCTTC
>NA|TRBJ1-1|TRBV13|NA
CASSPHRVTNTEAFF
TGTGCCAGCAGCCCCCACAGGGTTACGAACACTGAAGCTTTCTTT
>NA|TRBJ2-3|TRBV7-3|NA
CASSLTAGTSTDTQYF
TGTGCCAGCAGCTTAACGGCGGGGACTAGCACAGATACGCAGTATTTT
>NA|TRBJ2-7|TRBV7-2|NA
CASRTEVGARAYEQYF
TGTGCCAGCAGGACCGAGGTAGGTGCCCGAGCCTACGAGCAGTACTTC
>NA|TRBJ1-1|TRBV18|NA
CASSEDVPFF
TGTGCCAGCTCAGAGGATGTGCCTTTCTTT
>TRBD1|TRBJ1-4|TRBV5-1|NA
CASSLTGASTNEKLFF
TGCGCCAGCAGCTTGACAGGGGCGTCAACTAATGAAAAACTGTTTTTT